Presented here are 30 T cell receptor beta chains from one specimen sequenced in a study of blood T cell repertoires in COVID-19. Profiling relied on immunoSEQ multiplex PCR, and the TCRdb table lists in-frame clones only, not all of them. The sample shows a few hundred thousand clones, approximately 85% of them seen only once. What was sequenced was peripheral blood. The receptors come from a human donor in a cohort sampled during active COVID-19.

The rearrangement joins TRBV19 to TRBJ1-2, with TRBD1 as a possible D gene (5 bases). Germline CDR1 reads LNHDA; CDR2 reads SQIVND (reference sequence). The germline V and J ends were trimmed by 3 bases and 8 bases, with 13 bases remaining between them. This CDR3 region has 13 residues. CDR3 DNA: TGTGCCAGTAGTATTAACTCAGGGTCCGGCTACACCTTC. This encodes CASSINSGSGYTF.

The chain employs TRBV6-5 and TRBJ1-1; no clear D gene. The CDR3 extends over 16 amino acids. In germline, CDR1 is MNHEY, CDR2 SVGAGI. The V and J ends lost 3 bases and 4 bases respectively, with 18 bases between them. The CDR3 coding sequence is TGTGCCAGCAGTTATGGTGGGCTTCTATCATCCACTGAAGCTTTCTTT. Its translation is CASSYGGLLSSTEAFF.

The CDR3 nucleotides are TGTGCCAGCAGGAGGACAGGGATGAATGAGCAGTTCTTC. Translated: CASRRTGMNEQFF. This chain connects TRBV25-1 to TRBJ2-1; 8 bases line up with TRBD1. J gave up 7 bases and V 6 bases, and 5 bases lay outside the gene matches. The V gene's germline CDR1 is MGHDK and CDR2 SYGVNS. The CDR3 contains 13 residues.

This chain connects TRBV4-1 to TRBJ1-2; 12 bases match TRBD1. The CDR3 consists of 15 residues. Germline-derived CDR1 and CDR2 are MGHRA and YSYEKL. V was clipped by 3 bases and J by 7 bases; unmatched bases: 6. CDR3 in amino acids: CASSHAGTGGVGYTF. The CDR3 DNA follows: TGCGCCAGCAGCCACGCCGGGACAGGGGGCGTTGGCTACACCTTC.

The J gene is TRBJ1-2, the V gene TRBV6-5, with TRBD1 matching 10 bases. The CDR3 is 16 amino acids. V trimming: 0 bases; J trimming: 1 base; junction bases outside the gene matches: 2. Germline CDR1 reads MNHEY; CDR2 reads SVGAGI. CDR3 in DNA: TGTGCCAGCAGTTACTCAGGACAGGGGGTTAACTATGGCTACACCTTC. This gives the protein CASSYSGQGVNYGYTF.

The J gene is TRBJ2-6, the V gene TRBV7-8, with a possible D match to TRBD1 (6 bases). Trimming removed 5 bases from V and 4 bases from J, with 15 bases in between. Germline CDR1 and CDR2: SGHVS and FQNEAQ. The CDR3 extends over 16 amino acids. The CDR3 sequence: CASSGQRTKGANVLTF. The CDR3 DNA reads TGTGCCAGCAGCGGACAGAGAACCAAGGGGGCCAACGTCCTGACTTTC.

This rearrangement joins TRBV5-8 to TRBJ2-4; D remains ambiguous. The CDR3 length is 16 residues. CDR1 is SGHTS and CDR2 is YDEGEE in the germline V gene. The germline V and J ends were trimmed by 0 bases and 0 bases, with 10 bases remaining between them. CDR3 DNA: TGTGCCAGCAGCTTGGGGCAGTCGCTAGCCAAAAACATTCAGTACTTC. Its translation is CASSLGQSLAKNIQYF.

This chain links TRBV5-1 with TRBJ2-7; possibly TRBD1 for D (6 bases). With 4 bases removed from V and 1 base from J, the gap between germline ends came to 18 bases. This CDR3 spans 16 amino acids. Germline assignment: CDR1 SGHRS and CDR2 YFSETQ. The CDR3 DNA reads TGCGCCAGCAGCCCTAATTGGGGGCCTGCATCCTACGAGCAGTACTTC. It codes for CASSPNWGPASYEQYF.

This clone came up a few times. CDR3 sequence: CASSISGGTHEQYF. The CDR3 region has the DNA TGTGCCAGCAGCATATCGGGAGGGACCCACGAGCAGTACTTC. The V and J genes are TRBV7-9 and TRBJ2-7; 8 bases match TRBD2. Germline-derived CDR1 and CDR2 are SEHNR and FQNEAQ (reference sequence). The CDR3 consists of 14 residues. V shed 5 bases and J 5 bases; nucleotides not matched to a gene: 8.

DNA of the CDR3: TGTGCCAGCAGTGAGCGGACAGGGCTCGGTGGCTACACCTTC. This sequence encodes CASSERTGLGGYTF. The rearrangement uses TRBV25-1 and TRBJ1-2; the match to TRBD1 covers 8 bases. V was pared by 3 bases and J by 7 bases, with 7 bases of the junction left unmatched. Per germline, CDR1 MGHDK and CDR2 SYGVNS. The CDR3 is made up of 14 amino acids.

The table lists this clone with a count of one. J is TRBJ1-4 and V is TRBV19, with a tentative D call TRBD1 (5 bases). Germline V gene lookup returns CDR1 LNHDA and CDR2 SQIVND (reference sequence). This CDR3 spans 13 amino acids. V lost 0 bases to trimming and J lost 8 bases, with 7 bases between them. CDR3 residues: CASSIDGGEKLFF. The CDR3 bases are TGTGCCAGTAGTATAGACGGGGGAGAAAAACTGTTTTTT.

The chain has TRBV9 and TRBJ2-2; 11 nucleotides line up with TRBD1. The V gene end was trimmed by 4 bases and the J gene end by 6 bases; junction bases not matched to a gene: 5. This CDR3 spans 15 amino acids. Per germline, CDR1 SGDLS and CDR2 YYNGEE. The CDR3 region has the DNA TGTGCCAGCAGCCTCCGGGACAGGGGGGCCGGGGAGCTGTTTTTT. This sequence encodes CASSLRDRGAGELFF.

The rearrangement uses TRBV6-5 and TRBJ1-5; D is uncertain. The CDR3 is 14 amino acids. With 5 bases removed from V and 10 bases from J, the gap between germline ends came to 18 bases. Germline V gene data show CDR1 as MNHEY and CDR2 as SVGAGI. The CDR3 sequence: CASSISDFGYPQHF. The CDR3 nucleotides read TGTGCCAGCAGTATCTCAGATTTCGGGTATCCCCAGCATTTT.

The rearrangement links TRBV7-9 to TRBJ2-2; weak D call: TRBD1 (6 bases). V was cut by 8 bases and J by 0 bases, with 13 bases left in between. Per the germline V gene, CDR1 is SEHNR and CDR2 is FQNEAQ (reference sequence). The CDR3 contains 15 residues. In nucleotides, the CDR3 is TGTGCCAGCGGAATAGGGGGATCGAACACCGGGGAGCTGTTTTTT. Translating it yields CASGIGGSNTGELFF.

The J gene is TRBJ1-2, the V gene TRBV18; 10 nucleotides agree with TRBD1. Per the germline V gene, CDR1 is KGHSH and CDR2 is LQKENI. Unmatched junction bases numbered 5, after V lost 5 bases and J lost 8 bases. The CDR3 runs 13 residues. CDR3 coding DNA: TGTGCCAGCTCAGCGGGGACAGGGGAAGGCTACACCTTC. Its protein is CASSAGTGEGYTF. Supplemented by reference TRBV18 and TRBJ1-2, the full variable domain reads NAGVMQNPRHLVRRRGQEARLRCSPMKGHSHVYWYRQLPEEGLKFMVYLQKENIIDESGMPKERFSAEFPKEGPSILRIQQVVRGDSAAYFCASSAGTGEGYTFGSGTRLTVV.

The J gene is TRBJ2-1, the V gene TRBV19; 9 positions match TRBD1. The CDR3 loop spans 16 amino acids. Germline V gives CDR1 LNHDA, CDR2 SQIVND (reference sequence). Unmatched junction bases numbered 17, after V lost 10 bases and J lost 7 bases. The CDR3 spells CATLTPGTGWDNEQFF. DNA for the CDR3: TGTGCCACCCTCACCCCCGGGACAGGGTGGGATAATGAGCAGTTCTTC.

The rearrangement joins TRBV6-6 to TRBJ1-5; 7 positions agree with TRBD1. V shed 10 bases and J 1 base; nucleotides not matched to a gene: 10. From germline, CDR1 is MNHNY and CDR2 SVGAGI (reference sequence). The CDR3 spans 15 residues. The CDR3 DNA reads TGTGCCACAACATTGGGACAGACAAGCAATCAGCCCCAGCATTTT. Encoded protein: CATTLGQTSNQPQHF.

The chain joins TRBV2 to TRBJ1-4, with 7 bases fitting TRBD1. V dropped 7 bases and J dropped 7; count of bases not matched to a gene: 9. The germline V gene has CDR1 SNHLY and CDR2 FYNNEI. The CDR3 contains 14 residues. CDR3 sequence (DNA): TGTGCCAGCAACAAGGGGGCAGGGGGTGAAAAACTGTTTTTT. Translation gives CASNKGAGGEKLFF.

V usage is TRBV15 and J usage is TRBJ2-7; tentative D call: TRBD2 (6 bases). CDR1 LNHNV and CDR2 YYDKDF come from the germline V gene (reference sequence). The CDR3 length is 15 residues. V lost 0 bases and J lost 2, with 11 bases in between. CDR3 DNA: TGTGCCACCAGCAGAGAGCGGGGATCCGCCTACGAGCAGTACTTC. Translated: CATSRERGSAYEQYF.

The rearrangement links TRBV20-1 to TRBJ2-7; D not certain. This CDR3 has 12 residues. V was shortened by 3 bases and J by 3 bases, with 9 bases between the two germline ends. CDR1 and CDR2 (germline): DFQATT, SNEGSKA (reference sequence). CDR3 amino acids: CSASSRNYEQYF. For the CDR3, the DNA is TGCAGTGCTAGTTCCAGGAACTACGAGCAGTACTTC.

The V and J genes are TRBV7-3 and TRBJ2-3; D ambiguous. The CDR3 runs to 16 residues. Trimming stripped 1 base from V and 4 bases from J, with 15 bases between. In germline, CDR1 is SGHTA, CDR2 FQGTGA. CDR3 residues: CASSLKNGRSPDTQYF. CDR3 nucleotides: TGTGCCAGCAGCTTAAAGAACGGCAGGTCCCCAGATACGCAGTATTTT.

This clone is judged medium-sized. The rearrangement links TRBV6-5 to TRBJ1-2; 7 bases fit TRBD1. CDR3 length: 13 amino acids. Germline-derived CDR1 and CDR2 are MNHEY and SVGAGI. Trimming at V came to 2 bases and at J to 11 bases, leaving 8 bases not matched to a gene. CDR3 sequence (DNA): TGTGCCAGCAGTTACACGGGACAGTCGGGGTACACCTTC. Translated: CASSYTGQSGYTF.

The DNA of the CDR3 is TGTGCCAGCAGCCTCCAAGGGACAGGGGCCCTCAATCAGCCCCAGCATTTT. The encoded protein is CASSLQGTGALNQPQHF. This chain links TRBV5-6 with TRBJ1-5, with TRBD1 identical over 10 bases. CDR1 and CDR2 from the germline V gene are SGHDT and YYEEEE. This CDR3 has 17 amino acids. Trimming at V came to 4 bases and at J to 3 bases, leaving 10 bases not matched to a gene.

This clone is a singleton in its sample. The rearrangement joins TRBV7-9 to TRBJ2-5; TRBD2 agrees at 12 bases. Unmatched junction bases numbered 11, after V lost 5 bases and J lost 4 bases. There are 17 residues in the CDR3. Germline V gives CDR1 SEHNR, CDR2 FQNEAQ (reference sequence). CDR3 nucleotides: TGTGCCAGCAGCCTCCCGACTAGCGGGGGCGGAGGAGAGACCCAGTACTTC. Its protein is CASSLPTSGGGGETQYF. Filled out from reference TRBV7-9 and TRBJ2-5, the complete variable domain reads DTGVSQNPRHKITKRGQNVTFRCDPISEHNRLYWYRQTLGQGPEFLTYFQNEAQLEKSRLLSDRFSAERPKGSFSTLEIQRTEQGDSAMYLCASSLPTSGGGGETQYFGPGTRLLVL.

The rearrangement joins TRBV18 to TRBJ1-5; 10 positions agree with TRBD1. The germline V gene encodes CDR1 KGHSH and CDR2 LQKENI. This CDR3 spans 14 amino acids. J lost 9 bases, V lost 2 bases, and 4 bases had no gene match. CDR3 residues: CASSPGQGDPPQHF. The CDR3 DNA is TGTGCCAGCTCACCAGGACAGGGGGATCCGCCCCAGCATTTT. Drawing the rest from reference TRBV18 and TRBJ1-5, the complete variable domain is NAGVMQNPRHLVRRRGQEARLRCSPMKGHSHVYWYRQLPEEGLKFMVYLQKENIIDESGMPKERFSAEFPKEGPSILRIQQVVRGDSAAYFCASSPGQGDPPQHFGDGTRLSIL.

The chain recombines TRBV2 with TRBJ2-7; TRBD2 might be the D (5 bases). Germline V lookup: CDR1 SNHLY, CDR2 FYNNEI. With 6 bases removed from V and 3 bases from J, the gap between germline ends came to 9 bases. The CDR3 totals 12 residues. CDR3 protein: CASRDFLYEQYF. CDR3 nucleotides: TGTGCCAGCAGGGACTTCCTCTACGAGCAGTACTTC.

This clone was detected once. The chain carries TRBV5-1 and TRBJ1-2; D is unclear. Trimming cost V 0 bases and J 5 bases, with 11 bases left between them. Germline CDR1 and CDR2: SGHRS and YFSETQ. The CDR3 is made up of 14 amino acids. The CDR3 protein is CASSLGRERYGYTF. The CDR3, as DNA: TGCGCCAGCAGCTTGGGGAGGGAGAGGTATGGCTACACCTTC.

The chain carries TRBV5-4 and TRBJ1-6; D might be TRBD1 (6 bases). Looked up from germline, CDR1 is SGHNT and CDR2 is YYREEE (reference sequence). The CDR3 length is 12 residues. V lost 2 bases and J lost 17, with 14 bases in between. This CDR3 is CASSFGQTDFHF. DNA for the CDR3: TGTGCCAGCAGCTTTGGACAGACCGACTTCCACTTT.

The chain links TRBV7-9 to TRBJ1-2; the D is unclear. CDR3 size: 15 residues. V lost 3 bases and J lost 0, with 11 bases in between. Germline CDR1 is SEHNR and CDR2 is FQNEAQ (reference sequence). The CDR3 bases are TGTGCCAGCAGCTTCGGTGGCGGATCTAACTATGGCTACACCTTC. Residues: CASSFGGGSNYGYTF.

V gene TRBV12-5 combines with J gene TRBJ2-2; D might be TRBD2 (6 bases). The CDR3 is made up of 17 amino acids. Trimming left V 0 bases short and J 5 bases short, with 16 bases between. Per the germline V gene, CDR1 is LGHNT and CDR2 is FRNRAP. The CDR3 DNA sequence: TGTGCTAGTGGTTTGGTAGTTGGGGGGAAGGGGACCGGGGAGCTGTTTTTT. The encoded protein is CASGLVVGGKGTGELFF.